This section outlines one TCR beta chain sequence together with its context. The antigen remains unidentified. Only in-frame clones appear in the TCRdb table, and some are missing; sequencing was by immunoSEQ multiplex PCR. The sample consists of 110,000 or so clones, roughly 90% of them appearing once. The data stem from a study of T cell responses to AZD1222 COVID-19 vaccine. Study outcomes and limitations: Spike regions recognized by vaccine-associated CD4 TCRs spanned the protein, led by 160-218 and 743-854. Sampling that yielded the repertoires occurred only after the peak T cell response. Just a handful of AZD1222 recipients were seropositive at baseline.

Per germline, CDR1 MNHNS and CDR2 SASEGT. CDR3 length equals 14 residues. J was trimmed by 5 bases and V by 3 bases; bases with no gene match: 5. This receptor was taken from an adult in good health. The gene calls are TRBV6-1 and TRBJ1-2, with TRBD1 identical over 8 bases. The sequenced sample was peripheral blood, obtained on day 0 of AZD1222 vaccination. The CDR3 spells CASSESGTGYGYTF. CDR3 coding DNA: TGTGCCAGCAGTGAGTCCGGGACAGGATATGGCTACACCTTC.